This T cell receptor (beta chain) was sequenced in a study of T cells in Graves' hyperthyroidism and ophthalmopathy. Study-wide background: Before any treatment, at initial diagnosis, peripheral blood was collected. Study outcomes and limitations: The majority of expanded thyroid clonotypes above 0.001 also appeared in blood.

Every diagnosis used clinical symptoms, serum thyroxine and TRAb, thyroid ultrasound and orbital computed tomography. PBMCs were collected from an approximately 10 ml volume of fresh peripheral blood. RNA transcripts served as the template for amplifying TCR beta CDR3 regions. Carried out on the TCR CDR3, a first-round RT-PCR used the HTBI primer set. A single record per CDR3 protein comes from TCRdb applying MiXCR to the multiplex PCR reads. The sample includes more than 500,000 distinct CDR3 sequences, roughly 14% seen only once; the top ten take around 4.1%. This CDR3 is built from 15 residues. Per germline, CDR1 SGHRS and CDR2 YFSETQ. On this clonotype: Its specificity is not known. A read error may produce the germline difference seen at one junction end.

The sequence derives from a woman between 40 and 50 years old with Graves' ophthalmopathy. The chain links TRBV5-1 to TRBJ2-7; D may match TRBD1 or TRBD2 (5 bases each). Material: blood. CDR3 protein: CASSGRIGETYEQHF. The CDR3 DNA is TGCGCCAGCAGCGGAAGGATAGGGGAGACCTACGAGCAGCACTTC.